The 2 T cell receptor beta chains below were found in one sample sequenced in a study of blood T cell repertoires in COVID-19 (dated by TCRdb to about 2020). Library preparation employed the immunoSEQ multiplex PCR assay. TCRdb obtained this table from immuneACCESS and retained in-frame rearrangements with V and J assigned. These tables miss some clones; where compared with another copy, unresolved V genes account for less than half of the shortfall, and the remainder is unexplained. The table for this sample lists roughly 88,000 clones; 85% to 95% of them were counted only once. The ten largest make up around 3.9% of the sample. Input material: peripheral blood. The source of these receptors is a woman aged 45-65 years in a cohort sampled during active COVID-19.

The chain joins TRBV6-5 to TRBJ2-5; D is perhaps TRBD2 (6 bases). Germline CDR1 reads MNHEY; CDR2 reads SVGAGI. V lost 8 bases and J 5 bases, leaving 18 bases between the germline ends. This CDR3 contains 14 residues. In DNA form, the CDR3 reads TGTGCCAGCGCCACAAGCGGGCGTCCGGAGACCCAGTACTTC. Residues: CASATSGRPETQYF.

This chain uses TRBV6-5 with TRBJ2-3; 10 nucleotides align to TRBD2. V trimming: 0 bases; J trimming: 4 bases; junction bases outside the gene matches: 4. Germline V CDR1 and CDR2: MNHEY, SVGAGI. The CDR3 loop spans 16 amino acids. This CDR3 is CASSYSLAGVPDTQYF. The CDR3 DNA follows: TGTGCCAGCAGTTACTCGCTAGCGGGAGTTCCAGATACGCAGTATTTT.